This TCR beta chain was identified in a study of prognosis after radiotherapy for stage I lung cancer. This clonotype was found many times. Genomic DNA was the source, and TCR beta CDR3 was amplified from it by two-round multiplex PCR. For every TRBV and TRBJ gene, a specific primer was used in first-round PCR. Using its own MiXCR run on the multiplex PCR reads, TCRdb lists one record per CDR3 protein. The table records around 59,000 distinct CDR3 sequences, around 27% of them present only once. Trimming stripped 4 bases from V and 9 bases from J, with 13 bases between. There are 14 residues in the CDR3. Germline values: CDR1 SEHNR, CDR2 FQNEAQ (reference sequence).

This material consisted of PBMCs, taken before or after stereotactic body radiation therapy (not recorded which). The origin of this receptor is a donor older than 45 with non-small cell lung cancer. The chain combines TRBV7-9 with TRBJ1-6, with D unresolved. The CDR3 loop reads CASSSTVSASPLHF. The CDR3 DNA reads TGTGCCAGCAGCTCTACAGTATCAGCTTCACCCCTCCACTTT.